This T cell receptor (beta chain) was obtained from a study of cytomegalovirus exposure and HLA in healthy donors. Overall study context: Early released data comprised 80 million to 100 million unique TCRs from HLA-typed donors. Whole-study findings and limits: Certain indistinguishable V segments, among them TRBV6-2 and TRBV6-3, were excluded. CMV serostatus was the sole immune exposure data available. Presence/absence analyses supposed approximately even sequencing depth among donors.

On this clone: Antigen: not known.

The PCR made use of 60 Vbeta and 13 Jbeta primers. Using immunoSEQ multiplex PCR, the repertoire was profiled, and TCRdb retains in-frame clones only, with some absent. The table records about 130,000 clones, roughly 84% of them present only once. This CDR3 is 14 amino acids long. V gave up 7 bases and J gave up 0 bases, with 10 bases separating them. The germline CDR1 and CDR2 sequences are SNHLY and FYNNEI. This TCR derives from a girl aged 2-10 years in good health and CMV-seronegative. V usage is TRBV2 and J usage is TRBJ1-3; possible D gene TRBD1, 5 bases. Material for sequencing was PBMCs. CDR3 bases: TGTGCCAGCACCCCGGGACTCTCTGGAAACACCATATATTTT. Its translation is CASTPGLSGNTIYF.